This T cell receptor (beta chain) was retrieved from a study of blood T cell repertoires in COVID-19. In the study overall: Material from acute and convalescent COVID-19 was sourced from the United States, Italy and Spain. Sample material is recorded as cDNA or gDNA derived from T cells, B-cell-depleted T cells, or PBMCs.

As handled by the study authors: Reference gene primer amplification gave estimated nucleated cell counts. TCRdb keeps only in-frame clones here, not all; method: immunoSEQ multiplex PCR. That table supplies the V and J calls and clone size; D and trimming were determined from the DNA. Here the sample spans hundreds of thousands of clones, roughly 89% being singletons. V lost 4 bases, J lost 10 bases, and 7 bases stayed unmatched. CDR1 is SGHRS and CDR2 is YFSETQ in the germline V gene. The CDR3 has 12 residues. The chain uses TRBV5-1 and TRBJ1-1; 7 bases agree with TRBD1. Specimen: peripheral blood. This receptor was identified in a woman in her thirties with active or convalescent COVID-19. CDR3 loop: CASSQEGGLAFF. The CDR3 nucleotides are TGCGCCAGCAGCCAGGAAGGGGGCTTAGCTTTCTTT.